These 17 T cell receptor beta chains were sequenced from one sample in a study of T cell responses to AZD1222 COVID-19 vaccine (dated by TCRdb to the early 2020s). The meaning of the sample's time point label: baseline before first vaccination. Library preparation employed the immunoSEQ multiplex PCR assay. TCRdb carries this immuneACCESS record with in-frame sequences only. Its versions omit some clonotypes, under half of them owing to an unresolved V gene in the studies checked, with the rest unexplained. The sample contains under 130,000 clones, around 80% of them found a single time. The ten largest clones add up to around 5% of the sample. The sample in question was peripheral blood, obtained on day 0 of AZD1222 vaccination. All receptors come from an adult in good health.

This chain joins TRBV6-5 and TRBJ2-7; TRBD1 or TRBD2 may be the D gene (6 bases each). The V gene lost 0 bases and the J gene lost 4 bases, with 13 bases spanning the gap. The germline V gene encodes CDR1 MNHEY and CDR2 SVGAGI. The CDR3 has 15 amino acids. The CDR3 region has the DNA TGTGCCAGCAGTTACTCAGGGGGGCTCCCGTACGAGCAGTACTTC. It is translated as CASSYSGGLPYEQYF.

J is TRBJ1-5 and V is TRBV6-1, with 10 bases that match TRBD1. This CDR3 is 18 amino acids long. Losses at the gene ends were 3 bases for V and 1 base for J; bases not matched to a gene: 9. Germline CDR1 and CDR2: MNHNS and SASEGT. In DNA, the CDR3 is TGTGCCAGCAGTGACTGGGACAGGGGCCTATGGAGCAATCAGCCCCAGCATTTT. It yields the protein CASSDWDRGLWSNQPQHF.

This clone was detected once. The chain joins TRBV5-1 to TRBJ1-4, with D maybe TRBD1 (6 bases). The V gene lost 1 base and the J gene lost 2 bases, with 9 bases spanning the gap. The germline gives CDR1 SGHRS, CDR2 YFSETQ. The CDR3 is 15 amino acids. The CDR3 DNA reads TGCGCCAGCAGCTTGACCGGGGGCACTAATGAAAAACTGTTTTTT. The encoded protein is CASSLTGGTNEKLFF.

Points on this clone: This sample also contains other DNA sequences that code for the same CDR3. This rearrangement joins TRBV4-3 to TRBJ1-2; possibly TRBD1 for D (5 bases). V was shortened by 4 bases and J by 3 bases, with 12 bases between the two germline ends. Looked up from germline, CDR1 is LGHNA and CDR2 is YSLEER. This CDR3 is 14 amino acids long. The CDR3: CASSPGRGDYGYTF. The CDR3 DNA reads as TGCGCCAGCAGCCCCGGGCGGGGCGACTATGGCTACACCTTC.

The V call is TRBV7-3, the J call TRBJ2-2; 8 bases match TRBD2. CDR1 and CDR2 (germline): SGHTA, FQGTGA. This CDR3 comprises 15 residues. Trimming removed 5 bases from V and 1 base from J; junction bases left unmatched: 3. CDR3 region: CASSPRGGNTGELFF. CDR3 bases: TGTGCCAGCAGCCCCCGGGGGGGGAACACCGGGGAGCTGTTTTTT.

This chain joins TRBV5-1 and TRBJ1-3; D is ambiguous. This CDR3 is built from 16 residues. V dropped 0 bases and J dropped 0 bases, with 10 bases sitting between them. CDR1 is SGHRS and CDR2 is YFSETQ in the germline V gene. The CDR3 sequence: CASSLESLRSGNTIYF. In DNA, the CDR3 is TGCGCCAGCAGCTTGGAGTCCCTGCGCTCTGGAAACACCATATATTTT.

The chain uses TRBV4-2 and TRBJ1-2, with TRBD1 as a possible D gene (6 bases). The germline CDR1 and CDR2 sequences are LGHNA and YNFKEQ. The CDR3 covers 15 residues. Trimming cost V 0 bases and J 8 bases, with 16 bases left between them. The CDR3 coding sequence is TGTGCCAGCAGCCAAGATTTAGGGGGAGGGGAGGGCTACACCTTC. Encoded protein: CASSQDLGGGEGYTF.

This clone has a single count. V and J are TRBV19 and TRBJ2-5, with 8 bases identical to TRBD2. The CDR3 loop spans 15 amino acids. Trimming cost V 2 bases and J 1 base; bases outside gene matches: 3. Looked up from germline, CDR1 is LNHDA and CDR2 is SQIVND (reference sequence). CDR3 sequence reads: CASSISSGAQETQYF. CDR3 sequence (DNA): TGTGCCAGTAGTATAAGTAGCGGGGCCCAAGAGACCCAGTACTTC.

The chain has TRBV4-1 and TRBJ1-2, with TRBD1 matching over 7 bases. The length of the CDR3 is 15 residues. With V trimmed by 4 bases and J by 4 bases, 9 bases remained unmatched. Germline CDR1 MGHRA, CDR2 YSYEKL. The CDR3 coding sequence is TGCGCCAGCAGCCCGACCTCGACAGGGATCTATGGCTACACCTTC. Its translation: CASSPTSTGIYGYTF.

In DNA form, the CDR3 reads TGTGCCAGCAGCTTGGGACAGGACCAATATGGCTACACCTTC. This sequence encodes CASSLGQDQYGYTF. V and J are TRBV7-2 and TRBJ1-2; 8 bases match TRBD1. V dropped 3 bases and J dropped 5; count of bases not matched to a gene: 5. CDR1 is SGHTA and CDR2 is FQGNSA in the germline V gene. This CDR3 is built from 14 residues.

This chain joins TRBV7-3 and TRBJ2-1; D possibly corresponds to TRBD2 (5 bases). The CDR3 is 17 amino acids. Germline assignment: CDR1 SGHTA and CDR2 FQGTGA. V was trimmed by 4 bases and J by 6 bases, leaving 22 bases between them. CDR3 coding DNA: TGTGCCAGCAGCTCCATAACCGGGAATCCATTGACCAATGAGCAGTTCTTC. As protein: CASSSITGNPLTNEQFF.

The sample holds one count of this clone. This chain's CDR3 is CATRGGNTGELFF. DNA of the CDR3: TGTGCCACCAGAGGCGGGAACACCGGGGAGCTGTTTTTT. This rearrangement joins TRBV19 to TRBJ2-2; D unclear. Germline V gene sequence: CDR1 LNHDA, CDR2 SQIVND (reference sequence). V gave up 10 bases and J gave up 1 base, with 10 bases separating them. The CDR3 has 13 residues.

The CDR3 DNA reads as TGCGCCAGCAGTTCCGGACAGGGAAGAACTGAAGCTTTCTTT. This codes for CASSSGQGRTEAFF. This sequence joins TRBV5-1 and TRBJ1-1, with TRBD1 matching over 8 bases. V trimming: 5 bases; J trimming: 5 bases; junction bases outside the gene matches: 8. CDR1 is SGHRS and CDR2 is YFSETQ in the germline V gene. This CDR3 region has 14 residues.

On this clone itself: Relative to the germline gene, one junction end is altered; a read error may explain this. Here the CDR3 DNA reads TGTGCCACTAGTACCTGGGGGGGTCAGGGTCAGCCCCAGCATTTT. Translation: CATSTWGGQGQPQHF. The chain carries TRBV19 and TRBJ1-5; the D gene is possibly TRBD1 (5 bases). The germline gives CDR1 LNHDA, CDR2 SQIVND (reference sequence). CDR3 length: 15 amino acids.

The chain combines TRBV19 with TRBJ1-3; 7 nucleotides match TRBD1. The CDR3 has 14 residues. V was clipped by 6 bases and J by 7 bases; unmatched bases: 9. The germline V gene has CDR1 LNHDA and CDR2 SQIVND (reference sequence). The CDR3: CASREDRDSNTIYF. The CDR3 nucleotides are TGTGCCAGTAGGGAAGATCGGGACAGCAACACCATATATTTT.

This clone was detected only a few times. The V gene is TRBV20-1, the J gene TRBJ1-2, with D perhaps TRBD1 (5 bases). Trimming removed 3 bases from V and 5 bases from J, with 13 bases in between. The length of the CDR3 is 13 residues. Germline CDR1 DFQATT, CDR2 SNEGSKA (reference sequence). The CDR3, as DNA: TGCAGTGCTAGTTTTCAGGGTGGATATGGCTACACCTTC. Translation gives CSASFQGGYGYTF.

This chain uses TRBV5-4 with TRBJ2-5; 8 nucleotides line up with TRBD1. The CDR3 runs to 15 residues. With 0 bases clipped from V and 9 bases from J, the junction kept 10 bases outside the gene matches. Germline V lookup: CDR1 SGHNT, CDR2 YYREEE (reference sequence). This CDR3 is CASSLGSGGSLAQYF. The CDR3 DNA follows: TGTGCCAGCAGCTTGGGGTCAGGGGGCAGTCTGGCCCAGTACTTC. The full variable domain, with the rest looked up from reference TRBV5-4 and TRBJ2-5, is ETGVTQSPTHLIKTRGQQVTLRCSSQSGHNTVSWYQQALGQGPQFIFQYYREEENGRGNFPPRFSGLQFPNYSSELNVNALELDDSALYLCASSLGSGGSLAQYFGPGTRLLVL.